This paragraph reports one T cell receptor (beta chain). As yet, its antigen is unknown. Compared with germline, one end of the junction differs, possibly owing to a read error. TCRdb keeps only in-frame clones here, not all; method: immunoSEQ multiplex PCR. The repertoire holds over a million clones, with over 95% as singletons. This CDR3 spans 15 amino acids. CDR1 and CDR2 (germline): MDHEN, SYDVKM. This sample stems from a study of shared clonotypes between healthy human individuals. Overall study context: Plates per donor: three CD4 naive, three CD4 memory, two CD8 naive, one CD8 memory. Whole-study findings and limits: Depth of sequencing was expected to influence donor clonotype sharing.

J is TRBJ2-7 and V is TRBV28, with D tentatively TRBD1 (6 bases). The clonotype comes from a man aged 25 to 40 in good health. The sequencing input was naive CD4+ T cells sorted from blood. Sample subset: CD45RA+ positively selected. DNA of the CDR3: TGTGCCAGCTGTTTAAGGGGGATAGTCCCCCACGAGCAGTACTTC. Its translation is CASCLRGIVPHEQYF.